These T cell receptor beta chains were read from a single sample in a study of Ad26.COV2.S vaccination and SARS-CoV-2 variants. Sequencing used immunoSEQ multiplex PCR; TCRdb keeps in-frame clones, though not all of them. The table shows fewer than 500,000 clones, with 75% to 95% occurring only once. The sequencing used peripheral blood, collected in a trial of Ad26.COV2.S vaccine versus placebo. The receptors stem from a person between 18 and 65 years old who received the Ad26.COV2.S COVID-19 vaccine or a placebo. Both conserved end residues are part of each CDR3. The D gene is left open where the match is weak. The size entry is marked missing in some rows and otherwise reads once, few, many or a size class.

v_call	clone_size	d_call	j_call	cdr3_nt	cdr3_aa
TRBV12-3/TRBV12-4	-	TRBD1	TRBJ1-1	TGTGCCAGCAGCCCGGGACAGGGCAGACAGGCTTTCTTT	CASSPGQGRQAFF
TRBV11-2	-	-	TRBJ1-2	TGTGCCAGCAGCTCAAATAACTATGGCTACACCTTC	CASSSNNYGYTF
TRBV27	-	-	TRBJ2-7	TGTGCCAGCAGTTTAAAGGGGGGCAGCTCCTACGAGCAGTACTTC	CASSLKGGSSYEQYF
TRBV29-1	-	-	TRBJ2-2	TGCAGCGTGGAGCGGCAGGAGAACACCGGGGAGCTGTTTTTT	CSVERQENTGELFF
TRBV18	once	-	TRBJ2-7	TGTGCCAGCTCACCCGGACTTACTAACTACGAGCAGTACTTC	CASSPGLTNYEQYF
TRBV6-2/TRBV6-3	-	TRBD2	TRBJ2-7	TGTGCCAGCAGTTACCCCAGCGGGAGGGCCTACTACGAGCAGTACTTC	CASSYPSGRAYYEQYF
TRBV5-6	-	TRBD2	TRBJ2-3	TGTGCCAGCAGCTTGGAGCTAGCGGGAACAGATACGCAGTATTTT	CASSLELAGTDTQYF
TRBV19	-	TRBD1	TRBJ2-5	TGTGCCAGTAGCAAGGGACAGAGGTTTCAAGAGACCCAGTACTTC	CASSKGQRFQETQYF
TRBV19	-	TRBD2	TRBJ2-1	TGTGCCAGTAGTATAGGCCGGGAGGCCTACAATGAGCAGTTCTTC	CASSIGREAYNEQFF
TRBV29-1	-	-	TRBJ1-4	TGCAGCGTTGATCCAGGAGACTTTAATGAAAAACTGTTTTTT	CSVDPGDFNEKLFF
TRBV18	-	TRBD1	TRBJ1-3	TGTGCCAGCTCAGACCCCTCAGGGGGCTCTGGAAACACCATATATTTT	CASSDPSGGSGNTIYF
TRBV5-1	-	-	TRBJ2-5	TGCGCCAGCAGCTTGGGAGGGGTACAAGAGACCCAGTACTTC	CASSLGGVQETQYF
TRBV9	-	TRBD2	TRBJ2-5	TGTGCCAGCAGCCCGGGACTAGCGTTAGAGACCCAGTACTTC	CASSPGLALETQYF
TRBV11-2	-	-	TRBJ1-2	TGTGCCAGCAGCTTAGATCGGTCAGACATATCGGATGGCTACACCTTC	CASSLDRSDISDGYTF
TRBV9	-	-	TRBJ1-6	TGTGCCAGCAGCGTGAGGACGGGCTTGGGTAATTCACCCCTCCACTTT	CASSVRTGLGNSPLHF
TRBV12-3/TRBV12-4	-	-	TRBJ2-3	TGTGCCACAAGGCGGACGGGCACAGATACGCAGTATTTT	CATRRTGTDTQYF
TRBV2	-	-	TRBJ2-2	TGTGCCAGCAGCCCTGACGGTCGAGGAGGCGGGGAGCTGTTTTTT	CASSPDGRGGGELFF
TRBV4-1	-	-	TRBJ2-1	TGCGCCAGCAGCCCACTAGCAGACAATGAGCAGTTCTTC	CASSPLADNEQFF
TRBV4-1	-	TRBD2	TRBJ2-7	TGCGCCAGCAGCCAAGGGCCGGGACTAGCTGGGGAGCAGTACTTC	CASSQGPGLAGEQYF
TRBV28	-	-	TRBJ1-5	TGTGCCAGCACTAATCCGGGCAATCAGCCCCAGCATTTT	CASTNPGNQPQHF
TRBV19	-	-	TRBJ1-4	TGTGCCAGTAGTCGATACGGACTTGTTGCGGATGAAAAACTGTTTTTT	CASSRYGLVADEKLFF
TRBV9	once	TRBD2	TRBJ2-3	TGTGCCAGCAGCTTACGGACTAGCGTGAGCACAGATACGCAGTATTTT	CASSLRTSVSTDTQYF